The sequence of this T cell receptor (beta chain) was determined in a study of T cell responses to AZD1222 COVID-19 vaccine. General study findings and limits: Increased Spike-specific TCR breadth and depth were observed after two AZD1222 doses. Donors skewed white British and female; clonal diversity was possibly underestimated. Among spike-specific TCRs, nearly half reportedly target unmutated variant regions. None of the repertoires were sampled until the peak T cell response had passed.

On this clone itself: Its target is not known.

The data were produced by immunoSEQ multiplex PCR, yet TCRdb's version contains in-frame clones alone and is incomplete. The sample consists of over 150,000 clones, roughly nine tenths of them appearing once. This CDR3 spans 15 amino acids. With 2 bases removed from V and 3 bases from J, the gap between germline ends came to 11 bases. Germline V gene data show CDR1 as SGHNT and CDR2 as YYREEE (reference sequence). The V and J genes are TRBV5-4 and TRBJ1-4, with a possible D match to TRBD1 (5 bases). This receptor was taken from an adult who received the AZD1222 COVID-19 vaccine. Sequenced here: peripheral blood, sampled 28 days after the second AZD1222 dose. The CDR3: CASSFGLGANEKLFF. The DNA for the CDR3 is TGTGCCAGCAGCTTCGGATTAGGGGCTAATGAAAAACTGTTTTTT.